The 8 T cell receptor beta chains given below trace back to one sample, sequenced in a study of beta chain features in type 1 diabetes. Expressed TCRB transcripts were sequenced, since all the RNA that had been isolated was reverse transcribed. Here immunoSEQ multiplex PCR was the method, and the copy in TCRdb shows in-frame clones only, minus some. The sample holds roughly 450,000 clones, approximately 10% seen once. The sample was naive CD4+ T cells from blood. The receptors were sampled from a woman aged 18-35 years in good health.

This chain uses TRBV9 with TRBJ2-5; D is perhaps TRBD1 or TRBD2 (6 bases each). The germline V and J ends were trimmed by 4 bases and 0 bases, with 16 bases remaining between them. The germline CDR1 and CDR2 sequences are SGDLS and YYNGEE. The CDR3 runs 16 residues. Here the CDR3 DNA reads TGTGCCAGCAGCTCGGGGGCCAGCTTCCACCAAGAGACCCAGTACTTC. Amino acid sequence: CASSSGASFHQETQYF.

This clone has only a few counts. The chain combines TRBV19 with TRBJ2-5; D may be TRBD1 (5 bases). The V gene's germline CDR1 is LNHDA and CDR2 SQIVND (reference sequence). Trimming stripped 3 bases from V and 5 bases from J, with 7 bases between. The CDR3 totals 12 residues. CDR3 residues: CASSIQGETQYF. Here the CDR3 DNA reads TGTGCCAGTAGTATTCAGGGTGAGACCCAGTACTTC.

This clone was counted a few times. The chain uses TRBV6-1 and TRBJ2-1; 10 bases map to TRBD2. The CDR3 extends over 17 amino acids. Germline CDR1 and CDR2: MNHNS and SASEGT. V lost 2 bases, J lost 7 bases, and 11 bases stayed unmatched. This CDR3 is CASSELASGRSGNEQFF. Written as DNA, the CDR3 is TGTGCCAGCAGTGAATTGGCTAGCGGGAGAAGCGGAAATGAGCAGTTCTTC.

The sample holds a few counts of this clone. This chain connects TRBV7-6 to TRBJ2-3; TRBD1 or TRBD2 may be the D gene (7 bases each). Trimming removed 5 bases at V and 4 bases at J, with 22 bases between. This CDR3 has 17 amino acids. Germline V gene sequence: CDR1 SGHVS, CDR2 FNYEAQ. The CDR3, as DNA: TGTGCCAGCAGCGCCCGAACCAACAGGGGAGGGGCAGATACGCAGTATTTT. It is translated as CASSARTNRGGADTQYF.

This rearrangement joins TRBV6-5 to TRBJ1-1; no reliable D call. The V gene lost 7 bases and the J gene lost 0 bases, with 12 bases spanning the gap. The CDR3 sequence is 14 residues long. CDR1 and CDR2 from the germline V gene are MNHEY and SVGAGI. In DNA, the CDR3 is TGTGCCAGCACAGCACAGTTAATGAACACTGAAGCTTTCTTT. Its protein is CASTAQLMNTEAFF.

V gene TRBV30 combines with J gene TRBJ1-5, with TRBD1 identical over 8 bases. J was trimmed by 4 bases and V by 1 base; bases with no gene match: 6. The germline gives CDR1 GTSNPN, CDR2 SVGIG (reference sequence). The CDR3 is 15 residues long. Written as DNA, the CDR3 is TGTGCCTGGAGTGGGGGACAGGCTGTAAATCAGCCCCAGCATTTT. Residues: CAWSGGQAVNQPQHF.

The CDR3 here is CATSRVGDRLPGATIYF. In DNA, the CDR3 is TGTGCCACCAGCAGAGTTGGGGACAGACTCCCGGGGGCCACCATATATTTT. This sequence joins TRBV15 and TRBJ1-3; 7 positions agree with TRBD1. The ends lost 1 base at V and 9 bases at J; junction bases unmatched: 15. The CDR3 has 17 residues. CDR1 LNHNV and CDR2 YYDKDF come from the germline V gene (reference sequence). Based on the CDR3 plus reference TRBV15 and TRBJ1-3, the full variable domain is DAMVIQNPRYQVTQFGKPVTLSCSQTLNHNVMYWYQQKSSQAPKLLFHYYDKDFNNEADTPDNFQSRRPNTSFCFLDIRSPGLGDTAMYLCATSRVGDRLPGATIYFGEGSWLTVV.

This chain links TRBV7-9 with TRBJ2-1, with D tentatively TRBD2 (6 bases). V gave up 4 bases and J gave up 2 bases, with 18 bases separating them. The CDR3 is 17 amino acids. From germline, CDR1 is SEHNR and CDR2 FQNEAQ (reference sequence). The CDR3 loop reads CASSSILGLPAYNEQFF. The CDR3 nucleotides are TGTGCCAGCAGCTCTATACTTGGACTACCGGCCTACAATGAGCAGTTCTTC.